This T cell receptor (beta chain) was found in a study of cytomegalovirus exposure and HLA in healthy donors. The CDR3 has 17 residues. Germline CDR1 SEHNR, CDR2 FQNEAQ (reference sequence). V gave up 5 bases and J gave up 8 bases; unmatched junction bases: 15. In this sample, this clone turned up once. Its antigen is unidentified. The study, taken as a whole, reports: Follow-up analysis found HLA locus-dependent TCR association rates, highest for DRB1 and lowest for HLA-C. TCR beta sequences numbering roughly 16,000 were associated with HLA alleles at 0.05 false discovery rate in a later analysis.

PCR employed 60 Vbeta and 13 Jbeta primers. Data came from immunoSEQ multiplex PCR; TCRdb stores just in-frame clones and leaves some out. The sample shows tens of thousands of clones, roughly 80% of them seen only once. The V call is TRBV7-9, the J call TRBJ1-1; 12 positions agree with TRBD1. The specimen sequenced was PBMCs. The clonotype comes from a woman between 25 and 40 years old in good health and CMV-seronegative. CDR3 protein: CASSPSGTGGHSGEAFF. The CDR3 bases are TGTGCCAGCAGCCCCAGTGGGACAGGGGGCCACTCGGGGGAAGCTTTCTTT.